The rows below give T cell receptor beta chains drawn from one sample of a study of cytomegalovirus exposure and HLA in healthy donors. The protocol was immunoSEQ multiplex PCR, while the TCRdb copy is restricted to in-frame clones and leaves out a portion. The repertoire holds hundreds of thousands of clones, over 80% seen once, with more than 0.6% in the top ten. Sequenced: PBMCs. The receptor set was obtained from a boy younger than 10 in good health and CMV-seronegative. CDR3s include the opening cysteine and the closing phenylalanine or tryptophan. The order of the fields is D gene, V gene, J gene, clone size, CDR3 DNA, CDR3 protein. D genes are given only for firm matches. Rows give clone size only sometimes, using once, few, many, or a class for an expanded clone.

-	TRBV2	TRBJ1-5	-	TGTGCCAGCACACAGGGCCTGGGAGGCAATCAGCCCCAGCATTTT	CASTQGLGGNQPQHF
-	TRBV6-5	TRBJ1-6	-	TGTGCCAGCAGTTACATGGTACAGGGCGGCTCACCCCTCCACTTT	CASSYMVQGGSPLHF
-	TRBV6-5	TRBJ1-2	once	TGTGCCAGCAGCCTTTCTCAGGGAGGCTATGGCTACACCTTC	CASSLSQGGYGYTF
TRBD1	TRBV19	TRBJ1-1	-	TGTGCCAGCGGACAGGGCTCTGAAGCTTTCTTT	CASGQGSEAFF
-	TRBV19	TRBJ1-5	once	TGTGCCAGTAGCCTCCGGGACAACCCATGGCCCCAGCATTTT	CASSLRDNPWPQHF
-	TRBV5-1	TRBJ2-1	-	TGCGCCAGCAGCTTGGAGAGGGGGAATTACAATGAGCAGTTCTTC	CASSLERGNYNEQFF
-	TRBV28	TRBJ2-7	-	TGTGCCAGCAGTTTAGGAGGGTTTTTGAATAGCGGATCCTACGAGCAGTACTTC	CASSLGGFLNSGSYEQYF
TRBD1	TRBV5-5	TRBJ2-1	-	TGTGCCAGCAGCACGGACAGGGGGAGGTTCTTC	CASSTDRGRFF
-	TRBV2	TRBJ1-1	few	TGTGCCAGCAGCGCAGGGTTCCGAACTGAAGCTTTCTTT	CASSAGFRTEAFF
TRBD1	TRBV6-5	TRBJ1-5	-	TGTGCCAGCAGTTACGGGGGACAGGGGTATCAGCCCCAGCATTTT	CASSYGGQGYQPQHF
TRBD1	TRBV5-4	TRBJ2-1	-	TGTGCCAGCAGCTTACCGGGACAGGGCACTGAGCAGTTCTTC	CASSLPGQGTEQFF
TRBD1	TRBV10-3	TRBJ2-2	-	TGTGCCATCAGGGAACGGGACAGGGGGCCAACCGGGGAGCTGTTTTTT	CAIRERDRGPTGELFF
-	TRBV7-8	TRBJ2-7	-	TGTGCCAGCAGCTTAGGGATAGCGGAGTTATACGAGCAGTACTTC	CASSLGIAELYEQYF
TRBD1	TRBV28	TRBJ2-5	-	TGTGCCAGCAGTTTAAGGGGGCAGGGGTACCAAGAGACCCAGTACTTC	CASSLRGQGYQETQYF
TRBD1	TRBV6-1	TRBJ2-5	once	TGTGCCAGCAGTGCCCAGGGGGCGGGGGAGACCCAGTACTTC	CASSAQGAGETQYF
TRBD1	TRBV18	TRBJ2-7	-	TGTGCCAGCTCACACGGGACAGGATACGAGCAGTACTTC	CASSHGTGYEQYF
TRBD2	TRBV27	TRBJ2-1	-	TGTGCCAGCAGCCGACTAGCGGGGGGGCTTGAGCAGTTCTTC	CASSRLAGGLEQFF
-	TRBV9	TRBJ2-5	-	TGTGCCAGCAGCGTAGAGGCAGGTTTGGAGACCCAGTACTTC	CASSVEAGLETQYF
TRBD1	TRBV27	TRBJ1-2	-	TGTGCCAGCAGTTTCGACAGGGCTAGGTATGGCTACACCTTC	CASSFDRARYGYTF
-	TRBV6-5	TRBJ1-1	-	TGTGCCAGCAGTTATGGACAAATTGTAAACACTGAAGCTTTCTTT	CASSYGQIVNTEAFF
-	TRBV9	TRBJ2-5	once	TGTGCCAGCAGCGTTCAGGGGTATCTTAAAGAGACCCAGTACTTC	CASSVQGYLKETQYF
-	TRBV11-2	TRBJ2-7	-	TGTGCCAGCAGCTTAGGGGACCTGGGGGGAGAGCAGTACTTC	CASSLGDLGGEQYF
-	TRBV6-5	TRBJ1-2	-	TGTGCCAGCACCGACGGACAGCCCTATGGCTACACCTTC	CASTDGQPYGYTF
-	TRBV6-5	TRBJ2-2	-	TGTGCCAGCAGCCCCCGGACGGGGACCGGGGAGCTGTTTTTT	CASSPRTGTGELFF
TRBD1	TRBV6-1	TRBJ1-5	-	TGTGCCAGCAGCCTCCAGGGGGGCGATCAGCCCCAGCATTTT	CASSLQGGDQPQHF
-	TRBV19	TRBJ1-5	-	TGTGCCAGTACCTTCCGGGACAATAGCAATCAGCCCCAGCATTTT	CASTFRDNSNQPQHF
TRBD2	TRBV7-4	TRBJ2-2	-	TGTGCCAGCAGCCTCACCTGGGCAGGGAGGGCCGGGGAGCTGTTTTTT	CASSLTWAGRAGELFF
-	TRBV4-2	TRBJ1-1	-	TGTGCCAGCAGCCAAGGATCGGGGATCAACACTGAAGCTTTCTTT	CASSQGSGINTEAFF
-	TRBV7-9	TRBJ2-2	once	TGTGCCAGCAGCCCCCCGACTCCAGTGGGCGGGGAGCTGTTTTTT	CASSPPTPVGGELFF
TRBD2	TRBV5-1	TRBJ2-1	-	TGCGCCAGCAGCTTGGCCCCTAGCGGCTACACCTACAATGAGCAGTTCTTC	CASSLAPSGYTYNEQFF
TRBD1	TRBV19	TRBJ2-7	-	TGTGCCAGTAGTATAGGGGACGGTGAGGGGGCGTACGAGCAGTACTTC	CASSIGDGEGAYEQYF
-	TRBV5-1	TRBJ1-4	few	TGCGCCAGCAGCAAAGACAGTGAAAAACTGTTTTTT	CASSKDSEKLFF
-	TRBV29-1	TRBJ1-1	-	TGCAGCGTTACGTTGGGGGGGATGAACACTGAAGCTTTCTTT	CSVTLGGMNTEAFF
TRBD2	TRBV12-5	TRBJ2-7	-	TGTGCTAGTGGTTCCCTCAGCGGGAGGTTCTACGAGCAGTACTTC	CASGSLSGRFYEQYF
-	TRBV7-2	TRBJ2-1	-	TGTGCCAGCAGCCCTCGTCGGGGAGAGCAGTTCTTC	CASSPRRGEQFF
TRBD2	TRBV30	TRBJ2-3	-	TGTGCCTGGAGAAACCTAGCGGGAGTTGCGGATACGCAGTATTTT	CAWRNLAGVADTQYF
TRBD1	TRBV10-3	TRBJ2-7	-	TGTGCCATCAGGGACAGGTCCTACGAGCAGTACTTC	CAIRDRSYEQYF
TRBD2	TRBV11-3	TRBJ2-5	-	TGTGCCAGCAGCACCAAACACAAACTAGCGGGAAGGATGGAGACCCAGTACTTC	CASSTKHKLAGRMETQYF
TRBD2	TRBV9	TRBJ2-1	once	TGTGCCAGCAGCGTAGGGGGACTGGGGGGGTACGAGCAGTTCTTC	CASSVGGLGGYEQFF
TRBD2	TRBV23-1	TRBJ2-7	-	TGCGCCAGCAGTCCCTCTAGCGGCACCTACGAGCAGTACTTC	CASSPSSGTYEQYF
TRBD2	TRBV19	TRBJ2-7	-	TGTGCCAGTAGTGCGACTAGCGGCTCCTACGAGCAGTACTTC	CASSATSGSYEQYF
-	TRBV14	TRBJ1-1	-	TGTGCCAGCAGCCAGTGGGGGGGGCCAAGAGGAGCTTTCTTT	CASSQWGGPRGAFF
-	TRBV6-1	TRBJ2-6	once	TGTGCCAGCAGTGAATTTCTCCCCTACTCTGGGGCCAACGTCCTGACTTTC	CASSEFLPYSGANVLTF
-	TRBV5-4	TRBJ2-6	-	TGTGCCAGCAGTTTTGGACAGTCCTCTGGGGCCAACGTCCTGACTTTC	CASSFGQSSGANVLTF
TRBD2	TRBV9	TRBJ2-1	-	TGTGCCAGCAGCGGGATCATAGCGGGGGGGGCCTACAATGAGCAGTTCTTC	CASSGIIAGGAYNEQFF
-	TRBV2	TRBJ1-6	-	TGTGCCAGCAGTGACGGGAAGAGCTCCTATAATTCACCCCTCCACTTT	CASSDGKSSYNSPLHF
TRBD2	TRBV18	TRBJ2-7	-	TGTGCCAGCTCACCGGGAGGGATGGGAGGGGAGCAGTACTTC	CASSPGGMGGEQYF
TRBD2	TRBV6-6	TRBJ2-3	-	TGTGCCAGCAGTGATCGACTAGCTACGCAGTATTTT	CASSDRLATQYF
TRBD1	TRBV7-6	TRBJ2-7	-	TGTGCCAGCAGCCCAGGGACAGGGGGTTCTTACGAGCAGTACTTC	CASSPGTGGSYEQYF
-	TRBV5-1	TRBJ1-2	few	TGCGCCAGCAGCTTGGGGGACACCAATAACTATGGCTACACCTTC	CASSLGDTNNYGYTF
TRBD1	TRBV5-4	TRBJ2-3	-	TGTGCCAGCAGCGGGACAGGGGGTTCGGGAGATACGCAGTATTTT	CASSGTGGSGDTQYF
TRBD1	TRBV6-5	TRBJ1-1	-	TGTGCCGTGCGTGGGGACAGGGAGACTGAAGCTTTCTTT	CAVRGDRETEAFF
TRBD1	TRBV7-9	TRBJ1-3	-	TGTGCCAGCAGCTTAGGGAGGACAGGGGGAGCCTCTGGAAACACCATATATTTT	CASSLGRTGGASGNTIYF
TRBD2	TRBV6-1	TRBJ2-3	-	TGTGCCAGCAGTGAGATCGGACGACTAGCGGTTGTCACAGATACGCAGTATTTT	CASSEIGRLAVVTDTQYF
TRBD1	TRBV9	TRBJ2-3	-	TGTGCCAGCAGCGTAAGGGACGGGACAGGGCGGACAGATACGCAGTATTTT	CASSVRDGTGRTDTQYF
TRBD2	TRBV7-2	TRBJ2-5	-	TGTGCCAGCAGCTTAAGGGGCGGGAGGGGCCAGGAGACCCAGTACTTC	CASSLRGGRGQETQYF
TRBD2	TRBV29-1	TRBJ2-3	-	TGCAGCGTTGTGGTAGCGGGAGGGGAAGATACGCAGTATTTT	CSVVVAGGEDTQYF
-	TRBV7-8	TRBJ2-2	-	TGTGCCAGCAGCTTACCCCTAGGGGCGGACACCGGGGAGCTGTTTTTT	CASSLPLGADTGELFF